Listed below are T cell receptor beta chains from one sample, sequenced in a study of T-cell reconstitution after alpha-beta-depleted transplantation in children. TCRdb independently ran MiXCR on the PCR reads; one entry per CDR3 protein. The table records roughly 790,000 distinct CDR3 sequences, approximately 15% of them present only once. This sample comprised PBMCs, mostly from graft donor cells, obtained 360 days after TCRalphabeta/CD19-depleted stem cell transplant. These receptors originate from a male patient younger than 18 who had a stem cell transplant for acute lymphoblastic leukemia, so the T cells may come from the graft donor. CDR3s include the opening cysteine and the closing phenylalanine or tryptophan. D genes are given only for firm matches. Size values are once, few and many counts, or a class for expanded clones, and some rows have none.

D | size | J | V | CDR3 | DNA
TRBD1 | few | TRBJ2-5 | TRBV5-1 | CASSSYGQGAETQYF | TGCGCCAGCAGCTCCTACGGACAGGGGGCAGAGACCCAGTACTTC
NA | NA | TRBJ2-1 | TRBV27 | CASSWTGNEQFF | TGTGCCAGCAGTTGGACGGGCAATGAGCAGTTCTTC
NA | many | TRBJ1-1 | TRBV2 | CASSPGEGVIVNTEAFF | TGTGCCAGCAGTCCAGGGGAGGGCGTCATAGTGAACACTGAAGCTTTCTTT
NA | many | TRBJ2-7 | TRBV12-3/TRBV12-4 | CASSFQGTHYEQYF | TGTGCCAGCAGTTTCCAGGGGACGCACTACGAGCAGTACTTC
NA | NA | TRBJ2-2 | TRBV5-1 | CASSDNAGIYTGELFF | TGCGCCAGCAGCGACAATGCAGGGATTTACACCGGGGAGCTGTTTTTT
NA | many | TRBJ2-5 | TRBV15 | CATSKQRQETQYF | TGTGCCACCAGCAAACAGCGGCAAGAGACCCAGTACTTC
NA | NA | TRBJ2-7 | TRBV20-1 | CSARAGYHTTYEQYF | TGCAGTGCTAGAGCAGGCTACCACACAACCTACGAGCAGTACTTC
TRBD2 | many | TRBJ2-5 | TRBV20-1 | CSARSLAGLQETQYF | TGCAGTGCTAGATCGCTAGCGGGACTACAAGAGACCCAGTACTTC
TRBD2 | many | TRBJ2-1 | TRBV4-2 | CASSPRTSVQFF | TGTGCCAGCAGCCCGAGGACTAGCGTGCAGTTCTTC
TRBD2 | NA | TRBJ2-5 | TRBV12-3/TRBV12-4 | CASSAGTSGGAQYF | TGTGCCAGCAGTGCCGGGACTAGCGGTGGTGCCCAGTACTTC
TRBD1 | NA | TRBJ2-5 | TRBV29-1 | CSVDPLTGGQETQYF | TGCAGCGTTGACCCCCTGACAGGGGGTCAAGAGACCCAGTACTTC
TRBD2 | NA | TRBJ2-1 | TRBV5-4 | CASSVPGLGPYNEQFF | TGTGCCAGCAGCGTGCCGGGACTAGGGCCGTACAATGAGCAGTTCTTC
NA | many | TRBJ2-3 | TRBV9 | CASSSGLSHSSTDTQYF | TGTGCCAGCAGCTCGGGACTCTCCCACTCTAGCACAGATACGCAGTATTTT
NA | many | TRBJ2-3 | TRBV5-5 | CASSRTTDTQYF | TGTGCCAGCAGCCGAACCACAGATACGCAGTATTTT
NA | few | TRBJ2-3 | TRBV7-3 | CASSPRGLTDTQYF | TGTGCCAGCAGCCCCCGAGGACTTACAGATACGCAGTATTTT
NA | few | TRBJ2-1 | TRBV24-1 | CATQEYNEQFF | TGTGCCACCCAGGAATATAATGAGCAGTTCTTC
NA | NA | TRBJ2-5 | TRBV11-1 | CASSETRGRGTQETQYF | TGTGCCAGCAGCGAGACAAGAGGGAGGGGGACACAAGAGACCCAGTACTTC
NA | few | TRBJ2-1 | TRBV5-6 | CASMLGHPGGNEQFF | TGTGCCAGCATGCTTGGACACCCCGGAGGGAATGAGCAGTTCTTC
NA | few | TRBJ2-3 | TRBV5-1 | CASSLLPSQDTQYF | TGCGCCAGCAGCCTTTTGCCCTCTCAAGATACGCAGTATTTT
NA | few | TRBJ1-1 | TRBV19 | CASSIVPGMNTEAFF | TGTGCCAGTAGTATAGTGCCAGGCATGAACACTGAAGCTTTCTTT
NA | few | TRBJ2-5 | TRBV5-1 | CASSTSWETQYF | TGCGCCAGCAGCACCTCGTGGGAGACCCAGTACTTC
NA | few | TRBJ2-1 | TRBV13 | CASSYRTYSSYNEQFF | TGTGCCAGCAGCTACCGGACCTACAGCTCCTACAATGAGCAGTTCTTC
NA | many | TRBJ2-4 | TRBV7-8 | CASSGGRGQRKNIQYF | TGTGCCAGCAGCGGGGGGCGGGGTCAGCGGAAAAACATTCAGTACTTC
TRBD1 | few | TRBJ1-3 | TRBV20-1 | CSARDQTGARFFSGNTIYF | TGCAGTGCTAGAGATCAGACAGGGGCCCGCTTTTTCTCTGGAAACACCATATATTTT
NA | NA | TRBJ1-5 | TRBV27 | CASSLRGGLGNQPQHF | TGTGCCAGCAGTTTAAGGGGGGGCTTGGGCAATCAGCCCCAGCATTTT
NA | NA | TRBJ1-2 | TRBV29-1 | CSVEDLTGLSGNYGYTF | TGCAGCGTTGAAGACCTGACAGGCCTCTCGGGGAACTATGGCTACACCTTC
NA | NA | TRBJ2-2 | TRBV27 | CASNTGPLLGEANTGELFF | TGTGCCAGCAATACCGGGCCGCTACTAGGGGAGGCGAACACCGGGGAGCTGTTTTTT
TRBD2 | NA | TRBJ2-6 | TRBV29-1 | CSVLLAINSGANVLTF | TGCAGCGTTCTACTAGCGATAAACTCAGGGGCCAACGTCCTGACTTTC
NA | NA | TRBJ1-1 | TRBV15 | CATAWTGNTEAFF | TGTGCCACCGCCTGGACGGGCAACACTGAAGCTTTCTTT
NA | NA | TRBJ2-1 | TRBV2 | CASSARNGVPEQFF | TGTGCCAGCAGCGCCCGAAACGGGGTGCCTGAGCAGTTCTTC
TRBD2 | NA | TRBJ2-2 | TRBV5-1 | CASSNRLAGDGELFF | TGCGCCAGCAGCAACAGACTAGCGGGAGACGGGGAGCTGTTTTTT
NA | NA | TRBJ2-4 | TRBV4-1 | CASSPPGRTAENIQYF | TGCGCCAGCAGTCCCCCTGGTCGGACAGCCGAAAACATTCAGTACTTC
TRBD2 | few | TRBJ2-3 | TRBV7-4 | CASSWTSGRPDEYFTDTQYF | TGTGCCAGCAGCTGGACTAGCGGGAGGCCAGATGAATATTTCACAGATACGCAGTATTTT
TRBD1 | few | TRBJ2-7 | TRBV29-1 | CSVGTGGPYEQYF | TGCAGCGTGGGGACAGGGGGTCCCTACGAGCAGTACTTC
NA | few | TRBJ2-5 | TRBV6-5 | CASSYSPTTIRGQYF | TGTGCCAGCAGTTACTCCCCCACTACGATTCGAGGCCAGTACTTC
TRBD1 | NA | TRBJ2-2 | TRBV15 | CATNPGTGTRTGELFF | TGTGCCACCAACCCCGGGACAGGGACCCGAACTGGGGAGCTGTTTTTT
TRBD2 | many | TRBJ2-3 | TRBV12-3/TRBV12-4 | CASSLDGRVTDTQYF | TGTGCCAGCAGTTTAGACGGGAGGGTCACAGATACGCAGTATTTT
NA | few | TRBJ1-3 | TRBV15 | CATERGNTIYF | TGTGCCACCGAGCGAGGAAACACCATATATTTT
TRBD1 | few | TRBJ2-1 | TRBV19 | CASSVMTGIYNEQFF | TGTGCCAGTAGTGTCATGACAGGGATCTACAATGAGCAGTTCTTC
NA | few | TRBJ1-6 | TRBV5-1 | CASSRDGYNSPLHF | TGCGCCAGCAGCCGCGACGGTTATAATTCACCCCTCCACTTT
TRBD1 | few | TRBJ2-2 | TRBV2 | CASKRHTGTGDGELFF | TGTGCCAGCAAAAGGCACACCGGGACAGGGGACGGGGAGCTGTTTTTT
TRBD1 | few | TRBJ2-1 | TRBV6-5 | CASSPDRWEQFF | TGTGCCAGCAGCCCGGACAGGTGGGAGCAGTTCTTC
NA | NA | TRBJ1-5 | TRBV12-3/TRBV12-4 | CATGGPNQPQHF | TGTGCCACCGGGGGACCAAACCAGCCCCAGCATTTT
NA | NA | TRBJ2-7 | TRBV27 | CASSLKSSYEQYF | TGTGCCAGCAGTTTAAAGTCGAGCTACGAGCAGTACTTC
TRBD2 | NA | TRBJ2-1 | TRBV7-9 | CASSLLGGYNEQFF | TGTGCCAGCAGCCTCTTGGGGGGGTACAATGAGCAGTTCTTC
TRBD1 | NA | TRBJ2-7 | TRBV25-1 | CASSERTGSTYEQYF | TGTGCCAGCAGTGAAAGGACAGGATCAACCTACGAGCAGTACTTC
TRBD1 | NA | TRBJ2-7 | TRBV7-3 | CASSRQGQGAGNEQYF | TGTGCCAGCAGCCGTCAAGGACAGGGGGCCGGAAACGAGCAGTACTTC
TRBD1 | many | TRBJ1-5 | TRBV7-4 | CASSPGQGAGNQPQHF | TGTGCCAGCAGCCCCGGACAGGGGGCAGGCAATCAGCCCCAGCATTTT
TRBD1 | NA | TRBJ2-1 | TRBV7-8 | CASSFDRVFYNEQFF | TGTGCCAGCAGCTTCGACAGGGTTTTTTACAATGAGCAGTTCTTC
TRBD1 | NA | TRBJ2-7 | TRBV29-1 | CSVIEQGKSYEQYF | TGCAGCGTTATTGAACAGGGGAAATCATACGAGCAGTACTTC
TRBD1 | many | TRBJ1-1 | TRBV2 | CASSPGQGFTEAFF | TGTGCCAGCAGCCCCGGACAGGGATTCACTGAAGCTTTCTTT
NA | NA | TRBJ1-1 | TRBV20-1 | CSARGLLWGLGEAFF | TGCAGTGCTAGAGGCCTATTGTGGGGGCTGGGTGAAGCTTTCTTT
TRBD2 | few | TRBJ2-7 | TRBV5-1 | CASSLSGGFGEQYF | TGCGCCAGCAGCTTGTCCGGGGGGTTCGGCGAGCAGTACTTC
TRBD1 | NA | TRBJ2-7 | TRBV18 | CASSPTGARGEQYF | TGTGCCAGCTCGCCTACAGGGGCCCGGGGCGAGCAGTACTTC
NA | few | TRBJ1-1 | TRBV7-3 | CASSLDGGDTEAFF | TGTGCCAGCAGCTTAGACGGGGGGGACACTGAAGCTTTCTTT
NA | NA | TRBJ2-7 | TRBV29-1 | CSVEGHSYEQYF | TGCAGCGTTGAAGGACACTCCTACGAGCAGTACTTC
TRBD2 | few | TRBJ2-3 | TRBV13 | CASRTSGDTDTQYF | TGTGCCAGCAGGACTAGCGGAGACACAGATACGCAGTATTTT
TRBD1 | many | TRBJ2-7 | TRBV20-1 | CSADGTGGVFSYEQYF | TGCAGTGCTGACGGGACAGGGGGCGTCTTCTCCTACGAGCAGTACTTC
NA | NA | TRBJ2-3 | TRBV9 | CASSVGNSGYTDTQYF | TGTGCCAGCAGCGTAGGAAATAGCGGATACACAGATACGCAGTATTTT